A selection of T cell receptor beta chains follows, all from one sample in a study of OX40 agonist ivuxolimab in advanced cancers. Repertoires were generated with immunoSEQ multiplex PCR, while TCRdb's copy carries only in-frame clones and drops some. Among around 63,000 clones listed, about 88% were seen once. The specimen was CD4+ or CD8+ T cells sorted from blood, collected in a trial of the OX40 agonist ivuxolimab. These receptors originate from an adult with an advanced solid tumor such as melanoma, head and neck, liver or kidney cancer. Both conserved end residues are part of each CDR3. The D gene is left open where the match is weak.

d_gene: TRBD1; j_gene: TRBJ1-4; v_gene: TRBV7-9; CDR3aa: CASSLSRQGVNEKLFF; CDR3nt: TGTGCCAGCAGCTTATCTCGACAGGGAGTTAATGAAAAACTGTTTTTT
d_gene: .; j_gene: TRBJ2-2; v_gene: TRBV9; CDR3aa: CASSSQWPGELFF; CDR3nt: TGTGCCAGCAGCTCCCAATGGCCCGGGGAGCTGTTTTTT
d_gene: .; j_gene: TRBJ2-7; v_gene: TRBV7-2; CDR3aa: CASSLGGGYEQYF; CDR3nt: TGTGCCAGCAGCTTAGGTGGGGGCTACGAGCAGTACTTC
d_gene: TRBD1; j_gene: TRBJ1-1; v_gene: TRBV28; CDR3aa: CASSYRTGGKWDTEAFF; CDR3nt: TGTGCCAGCAGTTATCGGACAGGGGGCAAGTGGGACACTGAAGCTTTCTTT
d_gene: TRBD1; j_gene: TRBJ2-7; v_gene: TRBV18; CDR3aa: CASSAASRTGDEQYF; CDR3nt: TGTGCCAGCTCCGCGGCCTCAAGGACAGGGGACGAGCAGTACTTC
d_gene: TRBD2; j_gene: TRBJ2-2; v_gene: TRBV7-2; CDR3aa: CASSISGSVGGELFF; CDR3nt: TGTGCCAGCAGCATTAGCGGGAGTGTCGGCGGGGAGCTGTTTTTT
d_gene: .; j_gene: TRBJ2-3; v_gene: TRBV6-4; CDR3aa: CASSDRQPIFTDTQYF; CDR3nt: TGTGCCAGCAGTGACCGGCAGCCGATATTCACAGATACGCAGTATTTT
d_gene: TRBD2; j_gene: TRBJ2-1; v_gene: TRBV6-1; CDR3aa: CAGRAGGVNEQFF; CDR3nt: TGTGCCGGGAGAGCGGGGGGGGTAAATGAGCAGTTCTTC
d_gene: TRBD2; j_gene: TRBJ2-1; v_gene: TRBV2; CDR3aa: CASRLAGEQFF; CDR3nt: TGTGCCAGCAGGCTAGCGGGTGAGCAGTTCTTC
d_gene: .; j_gene: TRBJ2-4; v_gene: TRBV9; CDR3aa: CASAGDPPNIQYF; CDR3nt: TGTGCCAGCGCCGGGGACCCCCCGAACATTCAGTACTTC
d_gene: TRBD2; j_gene: TRBJ2-3; v_gene: TRBV11-2; CDR3aa: CASSTSGLTDTQYF; CDR3nt: TGTGCCAGCTCGACTAGCGGACTCACAGATACGCAGTATTTT
d_gene: TRBD1; j_gene: TRBJ2-4; v_gene: TRBV19; CDR3aa: CASSVTGLAKNIQYF; CDR3nt: TGTGCCAGTAGTGTGACAGGGTTAGCCAAAAACATTCAGTACTTC
d_gene: TRBD1; j_gene: TRBJ1-1; v_gene: TRBV5-4; CDR3aa: CASSQQGRAEAFF; CDR3nt: TGTGCCAGCAGCCAACAGGGGAGAGCTGAAGCTTTCTTT
d_gene: .; j_gene: TRBJ2-2; v_gene: TRBV6-6; CDR3aa: CASRTPGSTGELFF; CDR3nt: TGTGCCAGCAGAACTCCAGGGAGCACCGGGGAGCTGTTTTTT
d_gene: .; j_gene: TRBJ2-1; v_gene: TRBV29-1; CDR3aa: CSVEGFGGQSSYNEQFF; CDR3nt: TGCAGCGTTGAAGGGTTCGGGGGACAGAGCTCCTACAATGAGCAGTTCTTC